What follows are 22 T cell receptor beta chains derived from one specimen sequenced in a study of cytomegalovirus exposure and HLA in healthy donors. PCR employed 60 Vbeta and 13 Jbeta primers. Here immunoSEQ multiplex PCR was the method, and the copy in TCRdb shows in-frame clones only, minus some. The sample includes approximately 300,000 clones, just under 85% of them seen just once. The sequenced sample was PBMCs. The source of these receptors is a woman in her thirties or forties in good health and CMV-seropositive.

Remarks on this clone: Additional DNA sequences in this sample encode the identical CDR3. The genes are TRBV13 and TRBJ2-1; D ambiguous. CDR1 and CDR2 (germline): PRHDT, FYEKMQ (reference sequence). V dropped 1 base and J dropped 2 bases, with 9 bases sitting between them. The CDR3 length is 15 residues. CDR3 coding DNA: TGTGCCAGCAGCTTAGTTCAGGCAACCTACAATGAGCAGTTCTTC. Protein product: CASSLVQATYNEQFF.

A note on this clone: The sample contains more than one DNA sequence encoding this CDR3. V is TRBV30 and J is TRBJ1-1, with D possibly TRBD1 on 6 matching bases. The CDR3 covers 13 residues. CDR1 GTSNPN and CDR2 SVGIG come from the germline V gene (reference sequence). Trimming cost V 1 base and J 1 base, with 7 bases left between them. CDR3 DNA: TGTGCCTGGAGTGAACAGGGGAACACTGAAGCTTTCTTT. It specifies CAWSEQGNTEAFF. Using reference TRBV30 and TRBJ1-1 for the parts outside the CDR3, the full variable domain is SQTIHQWPATLVQPVGSPLSLECTVEGTSNPNLYWYRQAAGRGLQLLFYSVGIGQISSEVPQNLSASRPQDRQFILSSKKLLLSDSGFYLCAWSEQGNTEAFFGQGTRLTVV.

CDR3 residues: CSASVTGELFF. The DNA for the CDR3 is TGCAGTGCTAGCGTCACCGGGGAGCTGTTTTTT. The chain combines TRBV20-1 with TRBJ2-2; no reliable D call. Trimming stripped 3 bases from V and 4 bases from J, with 3 bases between. Germline CDR1 and CDR2: DFQATT and SNEGSKA (reference sequence). There are 11 residues in the CDR3.

The chain is built from TRBV7-9 and TRBJ2-2; D ambiguous. There are 15 residues in the CDR3. The germline CDR1 and CDR2 sequences are SEHNR and FQNEAQ (reference sequence). The V end was cut by 6 bases, the J end by 1 base, with 12 bases between. The CDR3, as DNA: TGTGCCAGCAGTTTTACCTCAGGGAACACCGGGGAGCTGTTTTTT. Amino acid sequence: CASSFTSGNTGELFF.

The chain carries TRBV7-9 and TRBJ1-1; D is undetermined. Germline assignment: CDR1 SEHNR and CDR2 FQNEAQ (reference sequence). The CDR3 has 14 residues. V was cut by 1 base and J by 2 bases, with 8 bases left in between. CDR3 DNA sequence: TGTGCCAGCAGCTTAGACCAGTACAACACTGAAGCTTTCTTT. Residues: CASSLDQYNTEAFF.

V and J are TRBV2 and TRBJ2-2; 8 bases are a match to TRBD1. V shed 7 bases and J 4 bases; nucleotides not matched to a gene: 8. The CDR3 sequence is 15 residues long. CDR1 is SNHLY, CDR2 FYNNEI, per germline. Here the CDR3 reads CASTHPGGLTGELFF. The CDR3 bases are TGTGCCAGCACCCACCCAGGGGGCCTCACCGGGGAGCTGTTTTTT.

V usage is TRBV30 and J usage is TRBJ2-3; weak D call: TRBD1 (5 bases). The germline V gene has CDR1 GTSNPN and CDR2 SVGIG (reference sequence). The CDR3 contains 15 residues. V shed 0 bases and J shed 1 base, with 11 bases lying between them. The CDR3 sequence: CAWSVGQGGTDTQYF. The CDR3 bases are TGTGCCTGGAGTGTAGGGCAGGGCGGCACAGATACGCAGTATTTT.

In this sample, this clone turned up once. The chain has TRBV11-2 and TRBJ2-2, with a weak D call TRBD2 (5 bases). V was pared by 5 bases and J by 0 bases, with 19 bases between. This CDR3 comprises 18 residues. CDR1 is SGHAT and CDR2 is FQNNGV in the germline V gene. The CDR3: CASSRTPVDGTNTGELFF. The CDR3 DNA follows: TGTGCCAGCAGCCGGACCCCCGTCGACGGGACGAACACCGGGGAGCTGTTTTTT.

The DNA of the CDR3 is TGTGCCAGCAGTAGTTTGGGGGGGGACAGGGGAAAGACCCAGTACTTC. Protein product: CASSSLGGDRGKTQYF. The V gene is TRBV27, the J gene TRBJ2-5, with 10 bases that match TRBD1. With V trimmed by 5 bases and J by 6 bases, 12 bases remained unmatched. Germline lookup yields CDR1 MNHEY and CDR2 SMNVEV (reference sequence). This CDR3 spans 16 amino acids.

This clone was observed a single time. V usage is TRBV7-9 and J usage is TRBJ1-2, with no clear D. Trimming took 2 bases from V and 8 from J, leaving 9 bases between them. The CDR3 contains 12 residues. The germline V gene encodes CDR1 SEHNR and CDR2 FQNEAQ (reference sequence). CDR3 loop: CASSLTPSGYTF. As DNA, the CDR3 is TGTGCCAGCAGCTTAACACCCTCCGGCTACACCTTC. Supplemented by reference TRBV7-9 and TRBJ1-2, the full variable domain reads DTGVSQNPRHKITKRGQNVTFRCDPISEHNRLYWYRQTLGQGPEFLTYFQNEAQLEKSRLLSDRFSAERPKGSFSTLEIQRTEQGDSAMYLCASSLTPSGYTFGSGTRLTVV.

The CDR3 bases are TGCGCCAGCAGCTTGGGAGGGGGGGTGAACACTGAAGCTTTCTTT. Translating gives CASSLGGGVNTEAFF. The chain uses TRBV5-1 and TRBJ1-1; a possible D gene is TRBD1 (6 bases). The germline V and J ends were trimmed by 0 bases and 0 bases, with 9 bases remaining between them. Germline lookup yields CDR1 SGHRS and CDR2 YFSETQ. The CDR3 consists of 15 residues.

The table lists this clone with a few counts. Here the CDR3 reads CASSLGTGYIYGYTF. For the CDR3, the DNA is TGTGCCAGCAGCTTAGGGACAGGGTATATCTATGGCTACACCTTC. The chain joins TRBV13 to TRBJ1-2, with TRBD1 matching 7 bases. The CDR3 loop spans 15 amino acids. Germline V gives CDR1 PRHDT, CDR2 FYEKMQ (reference sequence). The junction had 5 bases not matched to a gene; V was cut back by 0 bases and J by 4 bases.

This clone has a single count. The gene calls are TRBV7-3 and TRBJ2-3; 9 positions match TRBD2. Looked up from germline, CDR1 is SGHTA and CDR2 is FQGTGA. Losses at the gene ends were 5 bases for V and 3 bases for J; bases not matched to a gene: 3. This CDR3 has 14 amino acids. CDR3 sequence (DNA): TGTGCCAGCAGCGCTAGCGGGACAACAGATACGCAGTATTTT. Translation: CASSASGTTDTQYF.

The chain carries TRBV5-4 and TRBJ1-2; D may be TRBD1 (6 bases). V lost 10 bases and J lost 8, with 15 bases in between. Germline CDR1 reads SGHNT; CDR2 reads YYREEE (reference sequence). The CDR3 is 11 amino acids. In DNA form, the CDR3 reads TGTGCCGTCGGGGGGGCCGGGGGCTACACCTTC. As protein: CAVGGAGGYTF.

The gene calls are TRBV7-2 and TRBJ1-1; D is undetermined. Trimming shortened V by 1 base and J by 6 bases, and 6 bases separated the two germline ends. The CDR3 consists of 12 residues. Germline CDR1 and CDR2: SGHTA and FQGNSA. CDR3 in DNA: TGTGCCAGCAGCTTAGGCGTCCCTGAAGCTTTCTTT. Its translation: CASSLGVPEAFF.

This rearrangement joins TRBV28 to TRBJ1-4, with 10 bases lining up with TRBD1. After removal of 1 base from V and 8 bases from J, the junction contained 7 bases not matched to a gene. CDR3 size: 16 residues. Germline V gene data show CDR1 as MDHEN and CDR2 as SYDVKM. CDR3 sequence: CASSLFPGTGEEKLFF. The CDR3 DNA reads TGTGCCAGCAGTTTATTCCCGGGGACAGGGGAAGAAAAACTGTTTTTT.

The genes are TRBV18 and TRBJ2-5, with a tentative D call TRBD2 (6 bases). The CDR3 sequence is 14 residues long. Trimming pared 3 bases from V and 1 base from J, leaving 9 bases between. Looked up from germline, CDR1 is KGHSH and CDR2 is LQKENI. CDR3 nucleotide sequence: TGTGCCAGCTCACCGTTGGGGGGCCAAGAGACCCAGTACTTC. Its protein product is CASSPLGGQETQYF.

The chain recombines TRBV4-3 with TRBJ2-7; maybe TRBD2 (5 bases). Germline CDR1 LGHNA, CDR2 YSLEER. V lost 2 bases and J 0 bases, leaving 14 bases between the germline ends. This CDR3 is 16 amino acids long. CDR3 coding DNA: TGCGCCAGCAGCCAAAACCCGGGGTCTCGCTCCTACGAGCAGTACTTC. Amino acids: CASSQNPGSRSYEQYF.

This clone was counted only a few times. The chain uses TRBV6-1 and TRBJ1-5; D is possibly TRBD1 (5 bases). V was pared by 6 bases and J by 5 bases, with 17 bases between. Germline CDR1 and CDR2: MNHNS and SASEGT. This CDR3 contains 15 residues. The CDR3 nucleotides are TGTGCCAGCAGGGCAGGGCATCAACCCCATCAGCCCCAGCATTTT. It translates to CASRAGHQPHQPQHF.

The genes are TRBV28 and TRBJ1-5, with D possibly TRBD1 on 6 matching bases. Germline assignment: CDR1 MDHEN and CDR2 SYDVKM. This CDR3 contains 17 residues. Trimming took off 5 bases at V and 0 bases at J, with 17 bases between the two ends. The CDR3 is CASSLADGRGSNQPQHF. The CDR3 nucleotides are TGTGCCAGCAGTCTCGCCGACGGCAGGGGTAGCAATCAGCCCCAGCATTTT.

V usage is TRBV6-1 and J usage is TRBJ2-5, with D uncertain. The DNA end is more similar to TRBJ2-7, so the J call may be wrong. Germline CDR1 MNHNS, CDR2 SASEGT. This CDR3 has 13 amino acids. CDR3 residues: CASSEPNPYEQYF. The CDR3 coding sequence is TGTGCCAGCAGTGAGCCTAACCCCTACGAGCAGTACTTC.

V is TRBV4-3 and J is TRBJ2-1; 10 bases match TRBD2. The CDR3 is made up of 19 amino acids. Looked up from germline, CDR1 is LGHNA and CDR2 is YSLEER. The ends lost 0 bases at V and 3 bases at J; junction bases unmatched: 11. This chain's CDR3 is CASSQDLVKREGRYNEQFF. CDR3 coding DNA: TGCGCCAGCAGCCAAGATCTTGTGAAGCGGGAGGGCCGCTACAATGAGCAGTTCTTC.